This TCR beta chain is from a study of lymphopenia after photon versus proton radiotherapy. General study results and limits: Only patients who died were analyzed for survival; proton advantage is unproven. Relative stability marked proton patients; photon patients lost diversity and naive cells. After lymphocyte nadir, photon-treated repertoires showed oligoclonal expansion, especially CD8+ Temra. Post-nadir TCR diversity decline inversely tracked overall survival among those who died.

Profiling relied on immunoSEQ multiplex PCR, and the TCRdb table lists in-frame clones only, not all of them. The sample lists 75,000 to 90,000 clones, around 82% occurring once. Notes on this clone: Its matching antigen is unknown.

This sample comprised peripheral blood, obtained from a patient treated with proton-based radiotherapy. The TCR was taken from a man aged 55 to 70 with pancreatic cancer.

The CDR3 nucleotides read TGTGCCAGCAGCCAAGATTTTGGAGCGGAATCCTACGAGCAGTACTTC. As protein: CASSQDFGAESYEQYF. J is TRBJ2-7 and V is TRBV14; TRBD2 is a possible D gene (5 bases). This CDR3 region has 16 residues. V lost 0 bases, J lost 1 base, and 13 bases lay in between. Per the germline V gene, CDR1 is SGHDN and CDR2 is FVKESK. The full variable domain, rest sourced from reference TRBV14 and TRBJ2-7, is EAGVTQFPSHSVIEKGQTVTLRCDPISGHDNLYWYRRVMGKEIKFLLHFVKESKQDESGMPNNRFLAERTGGTYSTLKVQPAELEDSGVYFCASSQDFGAESYEQYFGPGTRLTVT.